This T cell receptor beta chain is drawn from a study of blood T cell repertoires in COVID-19. Overall study context: The United States, Italy and Spain were the sources of the acute and convalescent COVID-19 samples. From T cells, B-cell-depleted T cells, or PBMCs came the material, which was cDNA or gDNA.

The authors' processing: Cell counts per sample came from amplifying reference gene primers. Profiling relied on immunoSEQ multiplex PCR, and the TCRdb table lists in-frame clones only, not all of them. That table supplies the V and J calls and clone size; D and trimming were determined from the DNA. The sample holds a few hundred thousand clones, around 88% seen once. This clone was detected once. The CDR3 is made up of 16 amino acids. Unmatched junction bases numbered 7, after V lost 6 bases and J lost 0 bases. Germline CDR1 is MNHEY and CDR2 is SMNVEV (reference sequence). The origin of this receptor is a woman in her twenties or thirties who had recovered from COVID-19. The sample was peripheral blood. The J gene is TRBJ2-5, the V gene TRBV27; 10 bases align to TRBD2. CDR3: CASSILGLAYQETQYF. CDR3 in DNA: TGTGCCAGCAGCATTCTGGGACTAGCGTACCAAGAGACCCAGTACTTC.